This T cell receptor (beta chain) was sequenced in a study of blood T cell repertoires in COVID-19. In the authors' methods: The authors estimated nucleated cell counts from reference gene primer amplification. Data came from immunoSEQ multiplex PCR; TCRdb stores just in-frame clones and leaves some out. For V, J and clone size, that table is used; D and trimming come from the DNA. The sample yields roughly 330,000 clones, 89% seen once. The germline CDR1 and CDR2 sequences are MNHEY and SVGAGI. V gave up 5 bases and J gave up 6 bases, with 10 bases separating them. The CDR3 runs 12 residues. J is TRBJ1-1 and V is TRBV6-5; D call uncertain. The source is a man aged 18 to 30 who had recovered from COVID-19. The sequenced material came from peripheral blood. This CDR3 reads CASSTSGAEAFF. CDR3 DNA sequence: TGTGCCAGCAGTACTTCAGGTGCTGAAGCTTTCTTT.